The clone carrying this TCR beta chain turned up a few times. Its antigen remains unknown. TCRdb passed the reads through MiXCR, listing each CDR3 protein once. The table shows approximately 600,000 distinct CDR3 sequences, with around 40% occurring only once. The record originates from a study of T cell repertoires in cytomegalovirus infection. Study-wide background: It was recently identified HLA-C-restricted and well-studied HLA-B-restricted CMV epitopes that the study used. A matching HLA type, together with CMV infection, was signaled by public TCR beta signatures. Study results and limitations: Clonotype analysis showed dominance of the ex vivo response by HLA-C-restricted CMV-specific TCR beta clonotypes. Cumulative frequency of public TCR beta families picked out carriers of CMV plus the relevant HLA.

The sample in question was cultured PBMCs, obtained from culture after CMV antigen stimulation. The clonotype comes from a human donor in good health (CMV status not recorded). Some clones in this sample may be carry-over from other donors' samples.

CDR3 loop: CASSLGGRTDIQYF. CDR3 nucleotides: TGTGCCAGCAGCCTCGGGGGGCGGACGGACATTCAGTACTTC. The rearrangement uses TRBV7-2 and TRBJ2-4; maybe TRBD2 (7 bases). Germline lookup yields CDR1 SGHTA and CDR2 FQGNSA. Trimming left V 5 bases short and J 8 bases short, with 16 bases between. The CDR3 contains 14 residues.